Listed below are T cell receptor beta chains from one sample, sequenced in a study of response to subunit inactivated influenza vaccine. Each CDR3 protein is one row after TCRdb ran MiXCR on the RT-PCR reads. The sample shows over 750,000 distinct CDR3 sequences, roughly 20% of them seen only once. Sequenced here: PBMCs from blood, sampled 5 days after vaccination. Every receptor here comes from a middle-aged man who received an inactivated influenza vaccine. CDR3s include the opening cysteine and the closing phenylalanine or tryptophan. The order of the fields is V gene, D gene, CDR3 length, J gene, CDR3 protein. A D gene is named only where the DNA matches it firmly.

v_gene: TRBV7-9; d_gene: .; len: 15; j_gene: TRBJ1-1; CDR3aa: CASRPGGGENTEAFF
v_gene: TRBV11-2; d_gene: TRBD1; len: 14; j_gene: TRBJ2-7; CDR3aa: CASSSLGTGYEQYF
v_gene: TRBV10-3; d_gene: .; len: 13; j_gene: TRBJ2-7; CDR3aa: CAISDGGMYEQYF
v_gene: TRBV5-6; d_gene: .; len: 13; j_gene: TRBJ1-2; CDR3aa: CASRRQGSRGYTF
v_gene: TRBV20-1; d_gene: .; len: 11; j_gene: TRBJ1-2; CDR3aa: CSSRGRAGYTF
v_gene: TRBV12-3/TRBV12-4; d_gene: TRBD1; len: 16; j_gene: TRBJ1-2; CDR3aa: CASSTQGLRANYGYTF
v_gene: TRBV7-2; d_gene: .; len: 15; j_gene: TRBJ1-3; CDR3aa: CASSKDRGSMNTIYF
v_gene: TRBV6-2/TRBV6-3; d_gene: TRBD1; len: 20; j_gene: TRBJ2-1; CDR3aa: CASKTRDRESFRTPRNEQFF
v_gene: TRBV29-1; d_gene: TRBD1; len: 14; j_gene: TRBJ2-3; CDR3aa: CSVERGLGTDTQYF
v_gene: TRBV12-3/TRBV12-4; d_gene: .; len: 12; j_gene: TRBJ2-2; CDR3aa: CASSFERGELFF
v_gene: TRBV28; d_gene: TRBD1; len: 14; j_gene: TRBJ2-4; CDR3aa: CASSSWTGTNIQYF
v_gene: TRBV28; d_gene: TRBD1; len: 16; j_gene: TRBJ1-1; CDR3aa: CASSSTRTGAYTEAFF
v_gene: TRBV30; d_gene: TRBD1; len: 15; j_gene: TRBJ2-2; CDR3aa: CAWSLGQGSPGELFF
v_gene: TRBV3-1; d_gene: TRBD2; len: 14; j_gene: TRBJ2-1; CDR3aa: CASSQVGTSGTWFF